Each of the 2 T cell receptor beta chains below was sequenced from the same sample in a study of shared clonotypes between healthy human individuals. Using immunoSEQ multiplex PCR, the repertoire was profiled, and TCRdb retains in-frame clones only, with some absent. The table lists about 470,000 clones, more than 75% of them singletons. The sequenced sample consisted of PBMCs. Every receptor here comes from a woman aged 40 to 50 in good health. Some clones in this sample may be carry-over from other donors' samples.

The J gene is TRBJ2-7, the V gene TRBV7-3; TRBD2 matches 8 bases. This CDR3 is 16 amino acids long. V lost 2 bases to trimming and J lost 0 bases; unmatched junction nucleotides: 6. Germline lookup yields CDR1 SGHTA and CDR2 FQGTGA. CDR3 residues: CASSLYGGGSSYEQYF. The CDR3 nucleotides are TGTGCCAGCAGCTTATATGGCGGGGGGAGCTCCTACGAGCAGTACTTC.

The chain employs TRBV28 and TRBJ1-2; D call uncertain. The length of the CDR3 is 12 residues. The germline V gene has CDR1 MDHEN and CDR2 SYDVKM. V was trimmed by 5 bases and J by 5 bases, leaving 9 bases between them. The CDR3 region is CASSLPQYGYTF. The CDR3 DNA follows: TGTGCCAGCAGTCTCCCTCAGTATGGCTACACCTTC.